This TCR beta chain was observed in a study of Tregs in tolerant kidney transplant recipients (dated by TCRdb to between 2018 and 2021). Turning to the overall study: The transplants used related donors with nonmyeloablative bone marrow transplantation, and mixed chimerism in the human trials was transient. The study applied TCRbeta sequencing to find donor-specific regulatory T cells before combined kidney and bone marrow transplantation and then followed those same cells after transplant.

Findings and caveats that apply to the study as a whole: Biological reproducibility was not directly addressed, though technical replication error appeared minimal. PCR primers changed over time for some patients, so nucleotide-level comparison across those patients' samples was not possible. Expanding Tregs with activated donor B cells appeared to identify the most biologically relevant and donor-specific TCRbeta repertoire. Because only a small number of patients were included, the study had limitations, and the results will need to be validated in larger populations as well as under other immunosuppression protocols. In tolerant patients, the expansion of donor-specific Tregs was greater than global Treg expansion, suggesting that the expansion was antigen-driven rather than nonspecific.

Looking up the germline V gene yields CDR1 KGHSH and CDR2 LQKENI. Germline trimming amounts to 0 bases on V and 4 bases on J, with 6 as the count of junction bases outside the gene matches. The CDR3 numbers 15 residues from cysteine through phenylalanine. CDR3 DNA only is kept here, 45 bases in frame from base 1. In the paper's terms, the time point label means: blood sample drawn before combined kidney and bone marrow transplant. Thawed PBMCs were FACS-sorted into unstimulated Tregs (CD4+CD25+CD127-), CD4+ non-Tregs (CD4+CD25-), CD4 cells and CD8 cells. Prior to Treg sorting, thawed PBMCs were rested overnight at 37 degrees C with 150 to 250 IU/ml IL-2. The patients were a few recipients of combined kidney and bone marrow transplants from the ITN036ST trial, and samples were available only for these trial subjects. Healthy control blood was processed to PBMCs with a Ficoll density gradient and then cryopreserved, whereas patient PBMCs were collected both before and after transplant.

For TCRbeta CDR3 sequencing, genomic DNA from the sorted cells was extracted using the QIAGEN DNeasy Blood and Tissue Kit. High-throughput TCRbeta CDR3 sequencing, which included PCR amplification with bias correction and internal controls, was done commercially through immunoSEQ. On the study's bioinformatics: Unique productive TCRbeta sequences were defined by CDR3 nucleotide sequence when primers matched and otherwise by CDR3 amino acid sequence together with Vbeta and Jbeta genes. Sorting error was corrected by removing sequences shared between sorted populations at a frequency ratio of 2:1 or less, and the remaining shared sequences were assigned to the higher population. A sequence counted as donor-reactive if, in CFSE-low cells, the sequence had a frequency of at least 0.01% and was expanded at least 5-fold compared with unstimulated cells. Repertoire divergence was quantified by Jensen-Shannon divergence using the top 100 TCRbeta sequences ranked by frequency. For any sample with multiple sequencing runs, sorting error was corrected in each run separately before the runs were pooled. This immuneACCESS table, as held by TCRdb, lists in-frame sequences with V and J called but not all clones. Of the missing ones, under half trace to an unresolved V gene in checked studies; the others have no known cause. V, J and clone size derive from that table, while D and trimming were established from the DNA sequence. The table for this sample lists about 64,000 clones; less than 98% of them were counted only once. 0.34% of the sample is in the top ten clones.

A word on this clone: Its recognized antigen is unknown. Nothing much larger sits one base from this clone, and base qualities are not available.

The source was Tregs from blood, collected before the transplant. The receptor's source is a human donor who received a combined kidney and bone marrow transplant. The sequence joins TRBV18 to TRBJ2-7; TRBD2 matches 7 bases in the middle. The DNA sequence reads TGTGCCAGCTCACCACCGACCGGGAGGAAGTACGAGCAGTACTTC. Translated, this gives CASSPPTGRKYEQYF.